This T cell receptor (beta chain) was observed in a study of PD-1 blockade in classical Hodgkin lymphoma. This clone has more than one count but fewer than ten. Germline CDR1 SGHRS, CDR2 YFSETQ. Trimming cost V 4 bases and J 8 bases, with 18 bases left between them. This CDR3 region has 15 residues. Every patient was affected by relapse after autologous stem cell transplantation, while exposure to brentuximab vedotin was not uniform. Assay used: immunoSEQ multiplex PCR; TCRdb lists only in-frame clones, some missing. The sample shows over 20,000 clones, 85% to 90% of them seen only once. V usage is TRBV5-1 and J usage is TRBJ1-4, with D perhaps matching TRBD1 (5 bases). The specimen comprised peripheral blood mononuclear cells (PBMCs), sampled at baseline. This TCR was sampled from a human donor with classical Hodgkin lymphoma. The CDR3, as DNA: TGCGCCAGCAGCCCCATAACGGGACGGAACGAAAAACTGTTTTTT. Encoded protein: CASSPITGRNEKLFF. Drawing the rest from reference TRBV5-1 and TRBJ1-4, the complete variable domain is KAGVTQTPRYLIKTRGQQVTLSCSPISGHRSVSWYQQTPGQGLQFLFEYFSETQRNKGNFPGRFSGRQFSNSRSEMNVSTLELGDSALYLCASSPITGRNEKLFFGSGTQLSVL.